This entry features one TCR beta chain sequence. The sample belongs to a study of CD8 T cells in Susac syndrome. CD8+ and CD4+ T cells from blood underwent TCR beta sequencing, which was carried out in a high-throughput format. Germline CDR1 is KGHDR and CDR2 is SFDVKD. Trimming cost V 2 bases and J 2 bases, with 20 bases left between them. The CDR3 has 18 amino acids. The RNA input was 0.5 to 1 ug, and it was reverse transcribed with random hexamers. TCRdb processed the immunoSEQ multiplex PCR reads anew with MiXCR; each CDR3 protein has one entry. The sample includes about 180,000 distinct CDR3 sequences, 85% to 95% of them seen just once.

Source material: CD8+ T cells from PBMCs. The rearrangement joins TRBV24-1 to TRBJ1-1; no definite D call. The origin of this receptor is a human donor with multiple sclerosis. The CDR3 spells CATSDSSNLERGNTEAFF. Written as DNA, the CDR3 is TGTGCCACCAGTGATTCCAGTAACCTCGAACGTGGAAACACTGAAGCTTTCTTT.